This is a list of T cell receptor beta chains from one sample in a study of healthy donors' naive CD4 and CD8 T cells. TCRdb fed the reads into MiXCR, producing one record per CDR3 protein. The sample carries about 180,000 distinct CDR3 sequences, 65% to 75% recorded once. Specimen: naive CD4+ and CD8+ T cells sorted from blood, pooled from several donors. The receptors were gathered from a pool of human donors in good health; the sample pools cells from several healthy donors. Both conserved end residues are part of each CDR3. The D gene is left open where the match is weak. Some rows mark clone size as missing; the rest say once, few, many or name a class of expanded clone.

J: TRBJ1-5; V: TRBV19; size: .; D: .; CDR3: CASRLQGNSNQPQHF; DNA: TGTGCCAGTAGATTACAGGGAAATAGCAATCAGCCCCAGCATTTT
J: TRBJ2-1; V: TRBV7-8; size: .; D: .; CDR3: CASSLVQTSRSYNEQFF; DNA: TGTGCCAGCAGCTTAGTACAAACTAGCCGATCCTACAATGAGCAGTTCTTC
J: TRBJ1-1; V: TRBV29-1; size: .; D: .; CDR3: CSVYKHLNTEAFF; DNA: TGCAGCGTGTATAAACACCTGAACACTGAGGCTTTCTTT
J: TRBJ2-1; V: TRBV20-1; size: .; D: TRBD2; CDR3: CSAVAGSSYNEQFF; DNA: TGCAGTGCTGTAGCGGGGAGCTCCTACAATGAGCAGTTCTTC
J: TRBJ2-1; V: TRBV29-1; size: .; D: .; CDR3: CSAHLPSRYNEQFF; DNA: TGCAGCGCCCATCTACCCTCTAGATACAATGAGCAGTTCTTC
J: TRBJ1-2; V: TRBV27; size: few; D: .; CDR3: CASSLSWTSNYGYTF; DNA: TGTGCCAGCAGTTTATCGTGGACCTCTAACTATGGCTACACCTTC
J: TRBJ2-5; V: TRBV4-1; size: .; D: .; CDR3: CASKGPQETQYF; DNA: TGCGCCAGCAAGGGGCCCCAAGAGACCCAGTACTTC
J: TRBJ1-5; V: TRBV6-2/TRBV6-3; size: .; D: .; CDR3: CASSPPLGNNQPQHF; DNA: TGTGCCAGCAGTCCACCTTTAGGGAACAATCAGCCCCAGCATTTT
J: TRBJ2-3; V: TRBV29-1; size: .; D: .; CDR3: CSVVTGHVSTDTQYF; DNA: TGCAGCGTTGTCACGGGACACGTTAGTACAGATACGCAGTATTTT
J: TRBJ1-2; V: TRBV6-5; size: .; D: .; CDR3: CASSYSVGYGYTF; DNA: TGTGCCAGCAGTTACTCAGTGGGGTATGGCTACACCTTC
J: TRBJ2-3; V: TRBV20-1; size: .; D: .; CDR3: CSARLQPSTDTQYF; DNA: TGCAGTGCTAGATTACAGCCGAGCACAGATACGCAGTATTTT
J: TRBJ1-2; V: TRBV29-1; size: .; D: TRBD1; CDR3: CSASKGQSNYGYTF; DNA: TGCAGCGCCTCAAAGGGACAGTCTAACTATGGCTACACCTTC
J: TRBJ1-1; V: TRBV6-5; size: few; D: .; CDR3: CASSYLPNTEAFF; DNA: TGTGCCAGCAGTTACCTACCGAACACTGAAGCTTTCTTT
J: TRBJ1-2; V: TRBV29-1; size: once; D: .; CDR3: CSVEDAFSYGYTF; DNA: TGCAGCGTTGAAGACGCGTTCTCCTATGGCTACACCTTC
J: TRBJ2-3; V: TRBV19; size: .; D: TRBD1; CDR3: CASSGQGGTDTQYF; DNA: TGTGCCAGTAGCGGACAGGGCGGCACAGATACGCAGTATTTT
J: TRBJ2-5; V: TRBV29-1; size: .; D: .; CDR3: CSVDKGDDIQETQYF; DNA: TGCAGCGTTGATAAAGGGGATGACATCCAAGAGACCCAGTACTTC
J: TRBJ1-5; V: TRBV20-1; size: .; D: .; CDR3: CSAIPGDQPQHF; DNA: TGCAGTGCCATACCAGGTGATCAGCCCCAGCATTTT
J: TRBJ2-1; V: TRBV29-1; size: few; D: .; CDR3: CSVATSSYNEQFF; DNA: TGCAGCGTTGCGACTAGCTCCTACAATGAGCAGTTCTTC
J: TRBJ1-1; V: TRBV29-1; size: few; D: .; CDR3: CSVDRDFEAFF; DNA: TGCAGCGTTGACAGGGACTTTGAAGCTTTCTTT
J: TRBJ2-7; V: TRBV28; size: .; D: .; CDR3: CASGEGYEQYF; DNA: TGTGCCAGCGGAGAGGGCTACGAGCAGTACTTC
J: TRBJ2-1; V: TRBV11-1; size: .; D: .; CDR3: CASSPSSSYNEQFF; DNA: TGTGCCAGCAGCCCCTCGAGCTCCTACAATGAGCAGTTCTTC
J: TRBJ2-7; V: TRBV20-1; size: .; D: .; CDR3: CSARDKGRGSYEQYF; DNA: TGCAGTGCTAGAGATAAGGGCAGGGGTTCCTACGAGCAGTACTTC
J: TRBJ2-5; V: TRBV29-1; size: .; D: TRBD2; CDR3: CSVEGLGREETQYF; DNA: TGCAGCGTCGAGGGACTAGGAAGGGAAGAGACCCAGTACTTC
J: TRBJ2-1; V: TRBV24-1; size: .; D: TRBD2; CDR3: CATSDLSGGPHNEQFF; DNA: TGTGCCACCAGTGATCTTAGCGGGGGGCCACACAATGAGCAGTTCTTC
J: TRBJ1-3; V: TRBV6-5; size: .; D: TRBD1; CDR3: CASSEAGQGRSGNTIYF; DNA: TGTGCCAGCAGTGAGGCGGGACAGGGGCGTTCTGGAAACACCATATATTTT
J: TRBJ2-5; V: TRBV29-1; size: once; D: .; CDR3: CSVEEESGAQGETQYF; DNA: TGCAGCGTTGAAGAGGAGTCCGGGGCCCAAGGGGAGACCCAGTACTTC